These 32 T cell receptor beta chains were all obtained from the same sample, sequenced in a study of T cell clusters in autoimmune cytopenias. Each sample's input was 250 ng genomic DNA, 38,000 or so genome equivalents. Multiplex touch-down PCR amplified TRB using TRB-A and TRB-B pools in one tube. TCRdb re-called the multiplex PCR reads and gives one entry per CDR3 protein, without DNA. The listing contains 5,300 or so distinct CDR3 sequences. In addition, the sample was reused for a study of T cell repertoires in aging, cancer and after chemotherapy.

The sample consisted of peripheral blood. These receptors were collected from a human donor in good health.

This clonotype counts as medium-sized by frequency. This chain's CDR3 is CASSVAGAGNEQFF. The J gene is TRBJ2-1, the V gene TRBV5-4; the D call of TRBD2 rests on TCRdb alone, since no DNA is present to check it. The CDR3 covers 14 residues. Per germline, CDR1 SGHNT and CDR2 YYREEE (reference sequence).

This rearrangement joins TRBV5-1 to TRBJ2-1; TCRdb returns TRBD2, unconfirmable since there is no DNA. Germline loops: CDR1 SGHRS, CDR2 YFSETQ. This CDR3 is 14 amino acids long. CDR3 in amino acids: CASSPSRVNNEQFF.

Judged by frequency, this clonotype is medium-sized. J is TRBJ2-7 and V is TRBV11-2; checking the TCRdb D call of TRBD2 is not possible without DNA. The germline V gene encodes CDR1 SGHAT and CDR2 FQNNGV. This CDR3 is 17 amino acids long. The chain's CDR3 is CASSLGLAGGRGYEQYF.

This clonotype counts as medium-sized by frequency. CDR3 protein: CASSNSGGYTEAFF. The gene calls are TRBV27 and TRBJ1-1; no DNA is available, so the TRBD1 call from TCRdb remains unchecked. The CDR3 contains 14 residues. Germline loops: CDR1 MNHEY, CDR2 SMNVEV (reference sequence).

The rearrangement uses TRBV5-4 and TRBJ1-2. CDR1 is SGHNT and CDR2 is YYREEE in the germline V gene (reference sequence). The CDR3 consists of 15 residues. CDR3: CASSLYQGPAYGYTF.

This clonotype is called medium-sized based on its frequency. The chain recombines TRBV19 with TRBJ2-2; TCRdb proposes TRBD1, but this gene call is untestable without DNA. Looked up from germline, CDR1 is LNHDA and CDR2 is SQIVND (reference sequence). The CDR3 loop spans 14 amino acids. The CDR3 here is CASSISQGAGELFF.

The chain joins TRBV27 to TRBJ2-7; absent DNA, TCRdb's TRBD1 call cannot be checked. CDR1 and CDR2 (germline): MNHEY, SMNVEV (reference sequence). The CDR3 totals 17 residues. The CDR3 reads CASSYRDSWSSRYEQYF.

J is TRBJ2-3 and V is TRBV20-1; the TCRdb D gene call, TRBD2, has no DNA to confirm it. There are 16 residues in the CDR3. Looked up from germline, CDR1 is DFQATT and CDR2 is SNEGSKA (reference sequence). This CDR3 reads CSARDRRLAGADTQYF.

This chain uses TRBV6-2 or TRBV6-3 with TRBJ2-7; TCRdb's D call, TRBD1, is unchecked because there is no DNA. There are 15 residues in the CDR3. From germline, CDR1 is MNHEY and CDR2 SVGEGT. CDR3 region: CASSLRGTSSYEQYF.

By frequency, this clonotype registers medium-sized. V and J are TRBV19 and TRBJ1-3. CDR1 is LNHDA, CDR2 SQIVND, per germline (reference sequence). CDR3 length equals 23 residues. This CDR3 reads CASSLLFPGTSFTFPNSGNTIYF.

This clonotype counts as medium-sized (0.01 to 0.1%) by frequency. The rearrangement links TRBV6-1 to TRBJ2-2. Germline lookup yields CDR1 MNHNS and CDR2 SASEGT. The CDR3 is 15 residues long. The chain's CDR3 is CASSPTGENTGELFF.

J is TRBJ2-3 and V is TRBV30; TCRdb gives TRBD2 as the D gene, but with no DNA this cannot be confirmed. Germline CDR1 reads GTSNPN; CDR2 reads SVGIG (reference sequence). CDR3 size: 13 residues. The CDR3 is CAWTSGRVDTQYF.

Measured by frequency, this clonotype is medium-sized. V and J are TRBV19 and TRBJ2-1; no DNA is available, so the TRBD1 call from TCRdb remains unchecked. The CDR3 covers 14 residues. The V gene's germline CDR1 is LNHDA and CDR2 SQIVND (reference sequence). Here the CDR3 reads CASSIVREGNEQFF.

The rearrangement links TRBV2 to TRBJ1-6; TCRdb designates TRBD1, a call that cannot be tested without DNA. The CDR3 sequence is 16 residues long. Germline-derived CDR1 and CDR2 are SNHLY and FYNNEI. This chain's CDR3 is CASSEVRTVNNSPLHF.

This clonotype is identified as medium-sized from frequency. V usage is TRBV7-6 and J usage is TRBJ2-3; TCRdb selects TRBD1, and the lack of DNA leaves this call unchecked. The germline CDR1 and CDR2 sequences are SGHVS and FNYEAQ. The CDR3 covers 14 residues. The CDR3 region is CASSLAGNTDTQYF.

The chain is built from TRBV7-6 and TRBJ1-3. The CDR3 is 17 residues long. The germline V gene has CDR1 SGHVS and CDR2 FNYEAQ. CDR3 loop: CASSPIGRRISGNTIYF.

The chain links TRBV27 to TRBJ2-2; TCRdb lists TRBD1, though no DNA is available to test this call. Germline V lookup: CDR1 MNHEY, CDR2 SMNVEV (reference sequence). There are 15 residues in the CDR3. CDR3: CASSAHRGNTGELFF.

The V call is TRBV27, the J call TRBJ2-7; the TCRdb call, TRBD1, lacks DNA for checking. The CDR3 totals 16 residues. Germline loops: CDR1 MNHEY, CDR2 SMNVEV (reference sequence). The CDR3 sequence is CASSLTGPGSVYEQYF.

The V and J genes are TRBV6-1 and TRBJ2-1; TCRdb reports TRBD1, a call that lacks DNA to check it against. The CDR3 runs to 15 residues. The germline gives CDR1 MNHNS, CDR2 SASEGT. This chain's CDR3 is CASSIAGGSYNEQFF.

This clonotype is identified as medium-sized from frequency. The chain carries TRBV15 and TRBJ2-6. CDR1 is LNHNV and CDR2 is YYDKDF in the germline V gene (reference sequence). The CDR3 is made up of 15 amino acids. The CDR3 reads CATSSLRPGANVLTF. Full variable domain (remainder filled in from reference TRBV15 and TRBJ2-6): DAMVIQNPRYQVTQFGKPVTLSCSQTLNHNVMYWYQQKSSQAPKLLFHYYDKDFNNEADTPDNFQSRRPNTSFCFLDIRSPGLGDTAMYLCATSSLRPGANVLTFGAGSRLTVL.

The chain recombines TRBV28 with TRBJ2-2; TCRdb's D gene call, TRBD2, goes unchecked for lack of DNA. This CDR3 is built from 14 residues. Looked up from germline, CDR1 is MDHEN and CDR2 is SYDVKM. The CDR3 is CASSFSGISGELFF.

This clonotype registers medium-sized by frequency. This chain joins TRBV29-1 and TRBJ2-7; lacking DNA, the TRBD1 call made by TCRdb goes unchecked. Germline values: CDR1 SQVTM, CDR2 ANQGSEA. The CDR3 runs to 12 residues. The CDR3 is CSVTGSSYEQYF.

V gene TRBV7-7 combines with J gene TRBJ2-3. This CDR3 contains 15 residues. From germline, CDR1 is SSHAT and CDR2 FNYEAQ (reference sequence). The CDR3 protein is CASSLSGISTDTQYF.

This clonotype counts as medium-sized (0.01 to 0.1%) by frequency. The J gene is TRBJ1-5, the V gene TRBV6-6; TCRdb reports TRBD1, a call that lacks DNA to check it against. CDR1 is MNHNY and CDR2 is SVGAGI in the germline V gene (reference sequence). This CDR3 is 15 amino acids long. The CDR3 is CASSYSGQGSQPQHF.

This clonotype is called hyperexpanded based on its frequency. The chain recombines TRBV29-1 with TRBJ2-5; TCRdb lists TRBD2, though no DNA is available to test this call. The germline V gene has CDR1 SQVTM and CDR2 ANQGSEA. This CDR3 contains 16 residues. The CDR3: CSVGGVTSGGEETQYF.

This clonotype is medium-sized (0.01 to 0.1%) by frequency. This sequence joins TRBV30 and TRBJ1-1. Per the germline V gene, CDR1 is GTSNPN and CDR2 is SVGIG (reference sequence). There are 14 residues in the CDR3. The CDR3 sequence is CAWTGGVWGTEAFF.

The V gene is TRBV7-4, the J gene TRBJ2-1; there is no DNA to check the TCRdb D call of TRBD1. The CDR3 covers 12 residues. Germline lookup yields CDR1 SGHVT and CDR2 SQSDAQ. The CDR3 spells CASSLVGVEQFF.

The chain joins TRBV7-3 to TRBJ2-7; TCRdb names TRBD2, which stays unverified in the absence of DNA. The CDR3 is made up of 13 amino acids. The V gene's germline CDR1 is SGHTA and CDR2 FQGTGA. CDR3 loop: CASSLGEAYEQYF.

The gene calls are TRBV5-1 and TRBJ1-3. CDR1 is SGHRS, CDR2 YFSETQ, per germline. The CDR3 runs 16 residues. The CDR3 region is CASSPTGPFSGNTIYF.

This clonotype shows up as medium-sized by frequency. This chain joins TRBV6-1 and TRBJ2-2; TCRdb designates TRBD2, a call that cannot be tested without DNA. The CDR3 loop spans 15 amino acids. Germline values: CDR1 MNHNS, CDR2 SASEGT. The CDR3 protein is CASSERGASTGELFF.

Frequency places this clonotype as medium-sized. V gene TRBV6-5 combines with J gene TRBJ2-3; the TCRdb D gene call, TRBD1, has no DNA to confirm it. From germline, CDR1 is MNHEY and CDR2 SVGAGI. This CDR3 is 14 amino acids long. The CDR3 reads CASSIQGYTDTQYF.

This clonotype ranks as medium-sized in terms of frequency. V gene TRBV10-3 combines with J gene TRBJ1-1. The CDR3 consists of 14 residues. The germline V gene has CDR1 ENHRY and CDR2 SYGVKD. The CDR3 loop reads CAISQSRSNTEAFF.